A selection of T cell receptor beta chains follows, all from one sample in a study of tumor-infiltrating lymphocytes in localized non-small cell lung cancer. Sequencing used immunoSEQ multiplex PCR; TCRdb keeps in-frame clones, though not all of them. The table records about 25,000 clones, approximately 71% of them present only once. Sample: lung tumor tissue. The receptor set was obtained from a human donor with non-small cell lung cancer. Each CDR3 is given with its conserved first and last residue. The D gene is left open where the match is weak. Clone size is given for some rows only: seen once, a few or many times, or a class if the clone is expanded.

>NA|NA|TRBV19|TRBJ2-6
TGTGCCAGTAGTACCCCCCGAGGGCAGGTTAAGAGCTCTGGGGCCAACGTCCTGACTTTC
CASSTPRGQVKSSGANVLTF
>TRBD1|once|TRBV7-9|TRBJ2-7
TGTGCCAGCAGCCTGAGCTGGACAGGGGGATCCGAGCAGTACTTC
CASSLSWTGGSEQYF
>NA|NA|TRBV5-7|TRBJ2-5
TGTGCCAGCAGCTTCCGACAGGGAGGGACCCAAGAGACCCAGTACTTC
CASSFRQGGTQETQYF
>NA|NA|TRBV7-9|TRBJ2-5
TGTGCCAGCAGCTTAGCCCAGAGCCAAGAGACCCAGTACTTC
CASSLAQSQETQYF
>NA|NA|TRBV18|TRBJ2-5
TGTGCCAGCTCACCTGGGTTCCAAGAGACCCAGTACTTC
CASSPGFQETQYF
>NA|NA|TRBV7-9|TRBJ1-1
TGTGCCAGCAGCTTCATAGTGAACACTGAAGCTTTCTTT
CASSFIVNTEAFF
>NA|few|TRBV29-1|TRBJ1-1
TGCAGCGCCTCTGACGGAAGAAACACTGAAGCTTTCTTT
CSASDGRNTEAFF
>TRBD1|NA|TRBV7-2|TRBJ1-1
TGTGCCAGCAGCCGGGGACAGGCGAACACTGAAGCTTTCTTT
CASSRGQANTEAFF
>NA|NA|TRBV28|TRBJ1-4
TGTGCCAGCAGCCGGACCAGTGAAAAACTGTTTTTT
CASSRTSEKLFF
>NA|few|TRBV7-2|TRBJ2-2
TGTGCCAGCAGCTCGCAGGGGGGAACCGGGGAGCTGTTTTTT
CASSSQGGTGELFF
>TRBD1|NA|TRBV5-1|TRBJ1-1
TGCGCCAGCAGCGATACAGGGGGCATCAATGAAGCTTTCTTT
CASSDTGGINEAFF
>NA|NA|TRBV6-6|TRBJ2-7
TGTGCCAGCACGGGACCAGTGGGTGAGCAGTACTTC
CASTGPVGEQYF
>TRBD1|NA|TRBV7-9|TRBJ2-5
TGTGCCAGCAGCCCGAGGGCACAGGGGGCTTGGGAGACCCAGTACTTC
CASSPRAQGAWETQYF
>NA|few|TRBV6-6|TRBJ1-5
TGTGCCAGCAGTTGGGGTAGCAATCAGCCCCAGCATTTT
CASSWGSNQPQHF
>NA|few|TRBV2|TRBJ2-7
TGTGCCAGCAGTGAAGGGGTGTTCTACGAGCAGTACTTC
CASSEGVFYEQYF
>NA|NA|TRBV18|TRBJ1-5
TGTGCCAGCTCACCACCGTCAGGAGATCAGCCCCAGCATTTT
CASSPPSGDQPQHF
>NA|NA|TRBV19|TRBJ1-1
TGTGCCAGTAGTATGACAGCAGGGGAGACTGAAGCTTTCTTT
CASSMTAGETEAFF
>TRBD2|NA|TRBV5-1|TRBJ2-7
TGCGCCAGCAGCTTGGACCCAGCGGGAGGCGAGCAGTACTTC
CASSLDPAGGEQYF
>NA|NA|TRBV7-8|TRBJ1-1
TGTGCCAGCAGCTCTCAGCTGCAGGGCGGCACTGAAGCTTTCTTT
CASSSQLQGGTEAFF
>NA|few|TRBV7-9|TRBJ1-1
TGTGCCAGCGCGGGGGCGAGCACTGAAGCTTTCTTT
CASAGASTEAFF
>TRBD1|few|TRBV2|TRBJ1-5
TGTGCCAGCAGTCGGGACAGAATCTATCAGCCCCAGCATTTT
CASSRDRIYQPQHF
>NA|NA|TRBV7-2|TRBJ2-2
TGTGCCAGCAGCTTAGCGGAAACCGGGGAGCTGTTTTTT
CASSLAETGELFF
>TRBD1|NA|TRBV4-1|TRBJ1-6
TGCGCCAGCAGCCACGGACAGGGGTCTTCACCCCTCCACTTT
CASSHGQGSSPLHF
>NA|once|TRBV20-1|TRBJ2-7
TGCAGTGCTAGCACTAATTACGAGCAGTACTTC
CSASTNYEQYF
>TRBD1|few|TRBV5-1|TRBJ1-5
TGCGCCAGCAGCCCGACCGGGACAGTCAATCAGCCCCAGCATTTT
CASSPTGTVNQPQHF
>TRBD2|NA|TRBV29-1|TRBJ2-1
TGCAGCGTCTCACCGGGACTAGCTGCTTTCGTGCCGGGGCTGGATGAGCAGTTCTTC
CSVSPGLAAFVPGLDEQFF
>TRBD2|NA|TRBV5-1|TRBJ2-3
TGCGCCAGCAGCTCGGGACTAGCGGGAGGCGCAGATACGCAGTATTTT
CASSSGLAGGADTQYF
>TRBD2|NA|TRBV9|TRBJ2-5
TGTGCCAGCAGCATGGGGGGGGGAGAGACCCAGTACTTC
CASSMGGGETQYF
>NA|medium-sized|TRBV19|TRBJ2-7
TGTGCCAGTAGTATAGCTGGCGAGCAGTACTTC
CASSIAGEQYF